Following are 8 T cell receptor beta chains from one sample sequenced in a study of blood T cell repertoires in COVID-19. TCRdb's copy holds only in-frame clones and misses some; the assay was immunoSEQ multiplex PCR. In the table there are approximately 110,000 clones, 75% to 90% of which are singletons. The specimen was peripheral blood. The receptors originated from a man between 65 and 80 years old with acute or convalescent COVID-19.

This chain connects TRBV7-8 to TRBJ2-6, with TRBD1 matching 10 bases. This CDR3 has 20 amino acids. With V trimmed by 5 bases and J by 0 bases, 13 bases remained unmatched. Germline V gene sequence: CDR1 SGHVS, CDR2 FQNEAQ. This chain's CDR3 is CASSDKRPGQGPSGANVLTF. The CDR3 nucleotides read TGTGCCAGCAGCGATAAGAGACCGGGACAGGGGCCCTCTGGGGCCAACGTCCTGACTTTC.

The chain recombines TRBV7-2 with TRBJ2-7; a possible D gene is TRBD1 (6 bases). Germline loops: CDR1 SGHTA, CDR2 FQGNSA. The CDR3 spans 14 residues. Trimming shortened V by 5 bases and J by 4 bases, and 15 bases separated the two germline ends. The CDR3 sequence is CASSAEDSLYEQYF. DNA of the CDR3: TGTGCCAGCAGCGCGGAGGACAGCCTTTACGAGCAGTACTTC.

The chain combines TRBV15 with TRBJ2-7; D is undetermined. The CDR3 contains 18 residues. The V gene's germline CDR1 is LNHNV and CDR2 YYDKDF (reference sequence). Trimming took off 0 bases at V and 0 bases at J, with 18 bases between the two ends. The CDR3 coding sequence is TGTGCCACCAGCAGAGAGCTGCCTAGAGGATTGAGCTCCTACGAGCAGTACTTC. This codes for CATSRELPRGLSSYEQYF.

The J gene is TRBJ2-2, the V gene TRBV2; 8 bases are a match to TRBD1. This CDR3 comprises 13 residues. V shed 7 bases, J shed 7 bases, and the junction held 5 bases outside the gene matches. Germline V gives CDR1 SNHLY, CDR2 FYNNEI. This chain's CDR3 is CASIQGAYGELFF. The CDR3 coding sequence is TGTGCCAGCATCCAGGGGGCCTACGGGGAGCTGTTTTTT.

Concerning this clone: The sample has other DNA sequences that encode this CDR3 too. The chain has TRBV6-6 and TRBJ1-1, with a tentative D call TRBD1 (5 bases). The V end was cut by 2 bases, the J end by 1 base, with 8 bases between. Germline V gives CDR1 MNHNY, CDR2 SVGAGI (reference sequence). CDR3 length: 14 amino acids. The CDR3 here is CASSYGQGNTEAFF. The CDR3 DNA reads as TGTGCCAGCAGTTACGGGCAGGGGAACACTGAAGCTTTCTTT.

The rearrangement links TRBV28 to TRBJ1-5; D not resolved. Trimming shortened V by 6 bases and J by 10 bases, and 16 bases separated the two germline ends. The CDR3 has 13 residues. In germline, CDR1 is MDHEN, CDR2 SYDVKM. The DNA of the CDR3 is TGTGCCAGCAGCACCCAGATGCCGAAACCCCAGCATTTT. It codes for CASSTQMPKPQHF.

The V call is TRBV6-1, the J call TRBJ2-3; tentative D call: TRBD1 (6 bases). The germline V and J ends were trimmed by 1 base and 3 bases, with 14 bases remaining between them. Germline assignment: CDR1 MNHNS and CDR2 SASEGT. This CDR3 comprises 16 residues. In DNA form, the CDR3 reads TGTGCCAGCAGTGAAGATAGGGGGACCCCAACAGATACGCAGTATTTT. Protein: CASSEDRGTPTDTQYF.

The chain couples TRBV19 to TRBJ1-6; weak D call: TRBD1 (5 bases). The V gene's germline CDR1 is LNHDA and CDR2 SQIVND (reference sequence). The CDR3 loop spans 18 amino acids. V lost 3 bases and J 5 bases, leaving 20 bases between the germline ends. CDR3 coding DNA: TGTGCCAGTAGTATGATCTCTTCCGGGGGTGGAGATAATTCACCCCTCCACTTT. Its protein product is CASSMISSGGGDNSPLHF.